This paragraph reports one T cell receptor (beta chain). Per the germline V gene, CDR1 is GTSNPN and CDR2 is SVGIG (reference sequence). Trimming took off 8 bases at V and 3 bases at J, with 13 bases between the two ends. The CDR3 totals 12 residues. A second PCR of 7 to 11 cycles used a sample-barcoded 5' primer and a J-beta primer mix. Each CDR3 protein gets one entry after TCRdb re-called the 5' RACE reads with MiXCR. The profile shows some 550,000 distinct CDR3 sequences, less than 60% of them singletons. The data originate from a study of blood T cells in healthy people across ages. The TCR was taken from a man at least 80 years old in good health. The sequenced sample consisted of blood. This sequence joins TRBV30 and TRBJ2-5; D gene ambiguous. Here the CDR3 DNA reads TGTGCCCGAAGCTGGGGTAAAGAGACCCAGTACTTC. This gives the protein CARSWGKETQYF.